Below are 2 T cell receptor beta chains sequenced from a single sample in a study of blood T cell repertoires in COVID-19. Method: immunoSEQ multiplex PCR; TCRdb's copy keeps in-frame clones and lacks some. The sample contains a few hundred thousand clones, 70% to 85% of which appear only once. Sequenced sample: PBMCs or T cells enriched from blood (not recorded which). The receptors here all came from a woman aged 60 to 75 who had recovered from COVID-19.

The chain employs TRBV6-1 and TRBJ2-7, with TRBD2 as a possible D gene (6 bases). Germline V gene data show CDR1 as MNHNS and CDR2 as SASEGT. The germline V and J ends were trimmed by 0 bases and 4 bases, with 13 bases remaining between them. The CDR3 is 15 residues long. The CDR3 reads CASSEAFAGLYEQYF. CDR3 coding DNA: TGTGCCAGCAGTGAAGCGTTTGCGGGATTGTACGAGCAGTACTTC.

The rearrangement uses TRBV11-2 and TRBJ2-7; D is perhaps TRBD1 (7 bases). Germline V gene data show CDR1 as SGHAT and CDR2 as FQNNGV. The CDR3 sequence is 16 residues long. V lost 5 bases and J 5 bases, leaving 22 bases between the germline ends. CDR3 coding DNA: TGTGCCAGCAGCCCAACCTGGGCAGGGGGGCGGGACGAGCAGTACTTC. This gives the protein CASSPTWAGGRDEQYF.